The 31 T cell receptor beta chains listed next were all sequenced from one sample in a study of shared clonotypes between healthy human individuals (dated by TCRdb to the early 2020s). For the CD8 naive samples, CD45RO-negative cells were positively selected for CCR7, yielding a CD45RA+CCR7+ population from which TemRA cells were excluded. The receptor library was made with the immunoSEQ multiplex PCR assay. TCRdb mirrors the immuneACCESS table, restricted to in-frame sequences. Some clones are absent from its copies; in checked studies, under half trace to an unresolved V gene, and the reason for the others is unknown. This sample is represented by about 2.1 million clones; around 95% of them were singletons. The ten top clones hold about 1.7% of the sample. Sequencing input: naive CD8+ T cells from PBMCs. The label giving this sample's cell subset or site can be read as: CD45RA+CCR7+. The receptors here all came from a man aged 18 to 29 in good health. Some clones in this sample may be carry-over from other donors' samples.

This rearrangement joins TRBV7-2 to TRBJ2-2; 7 positions agree with TRBD2. The CDR3 consists of 15 residues. Germline V lookup: CDR1 SGHTA, CDR2 FQGNSA. V lost 5 bases, J lost 4 bases, and 7 bases stayed unmatched. Here the CDR3 reads CASSGRSGATGELFF. The CDR3 DNA sequence: TGTGCCAGCAGCGGTCGGAGCGGGGCCACCGGGGAGCTGTTTTTT.

Only one count was recorded for this clone. V gene TRBV7-9 combines with J gene TRBJ1-1; D is ambiguous. CDR1 and CDR2 (germline): SEHNR, FQNEAQ (reference sequence). CDR3 size: 13 residues. Trimming took 5 bases from V and 6 from J, leaving 13 bases between them. The CDR3: CASSRREGPEAFF. The DNA for the CDR3 is TGTGCCAGCAGCCGACGTGAAGGCCCTGAAGCTTTCTTT.

Details on this clone: The sample contains more than one DNA sequence encoding this CDR3. The chain is built from TRBV5-1 and TRBJ2-7; 7 bases match TRBD1. Germline assignment: CDR1 SGHRS and CDR2 YFSETQ. The CDR3 runs to 14 residues. V shed 1 base and J 4 bases; nucleotides not matched to a gene: 5. The CDR3, as DNA: TGCGCCAGCAGCTTGACCGGGACAGCGTACGAGCAGTACTTC. Amino acids: CASSLTGTAYEQYF.

V gene TRBV5-4 combines with J gene TRBJ1-2; D is perhaps TRBD1 (5 bases). Trimming took 4 bases from V and 1 from J, leaving 20 bases between them. The CDR3 covers 17 residues. CDR1 and CDR2 from the germline V gene are SGHNT and YYREEE (reference sequence). The CDR3 DNA reads TGTGCCAGCAGCCCGAATCCGGGACTGGGGATTAACTATGGCTACACCTTC. Amino acid sequence: CASSPNPGLGINYGYTF.

This clone came up once. CDR3 residues: CASSLGTGRVEQYF. The CDR3 nucleotides are TGTGCCAGCAGTTTGGGGACAGGGCGCGTCGAGCAGTACTTC. This chain links TRBV28 with TRBJ2-7, with TRBD1 matching over 9 bases. The germline V gene encodes CDR1 MDHEN and CDR2 SYDVKM. The V and J ends lost 3 bases and 6 bases, in that order; junction bases with no gene match: 6. The CDR3 spans 14 residues.

The V gene is TRBV27, the J gene TRBJ1-5; D possibly corresponds to TRBD1 (5 bases). V was shortened by 4 bases and J by 7 bases, with 20 bases between the two germline ends. This CDR3 contains 16 residues. From germline, CDR1 is MNHEY and CDR2 SMNVEV (reference sequence). The CDR3 DNA is TGTGCCAGCAGTTCCCAACCAATGGGGGACCCGCAGCCCCAGCATTTT. Encoded protein: CASSSQPMGDPQPQHF.

The CDR3 protein is CASSLTGGNWGNEQFF. CDR3 coding DNA: TGCGCCAGCAGCTTGACAGGGGGTAATTGGGGCAATGAGCAGTTCTTC. The rearrangement uses TRBV5-1 and TRBJ2-1; 8 bases are shared with TRBD1. The CDR3 has 16 amino acids. Per germline, CDR1 SGHRS and CDR2 YFSETQ. V was pared by 1 base and J by 6 bases, with 9 bases of the junction left unmatched.

The chain couples TRBV5-1 to TRBJ2-2, with a tentative D call TRBD1 (6 bases). Germline CDR1 SGHRS, CDR2 YFSETQ. V dropped 1 base and J dropped 0 bases, with 13 bases sitting between them. The length of the CDR3 is 17 residues. The DNA for the CDR3 is TGCGCCAGCAGCTTGCAACAGGGAACGCCGAACACCGGGGAGCTGTTTTTT. Translation gives CASSLQQGTPNTGELFF. Based on the CDR3 plus reference TRBV5-1 and TRBJ2-2, the full variable domain is KAGVTQTPRYLIKTRGQQVTLSCSPISGHRSVSWYQQTPGQGLQFLFEYFSETQRNKGNFPGRFSGRQFSNSRSEMNVSTLELGDSALYLCASSLQQGTPNTGELFFGEGSRLTVL.

This chain uses TRBV2 with TRBJ1-1; TRBD1 is a possible D gene (5 bases). The CDR3 spans 16 residues. The germline CDR1 and CDR2 sequences are SNHLY and FYNNEI. Trimming removed 7 bases from V and 4 bases from J, with 22 bases in between. The CDR3 protein is CASKGDQGSLFTEAFF. CDR3 sequence (DNA): TGTGCCAGCAAAGGGGACCAGGGTAGTTTGTTCACTGAAGCTTTCTTT.

The V and J genes are TRBV19 and TRBJ2-2; the D gene could be TRBD1 or TRBD2 (5 bases each). Germline-derived CDR1 and CDR2 are LNHDA and SQIVND (reference sequence). The CDR3 sequence is 16 residues long. V gave up 3 bases and J gave up 4 bases, with 15 bases separating them. DNA of the CDR3: TGTGCCAGTAGTATGTGGGACCGCCAGCCCACCGGGGAGCTGTTTTTT. It codes for CASSMWDRQPTGELFF.

This clone came up once. The chain links TRBV7-8 to TRBJ1-1, with 7 bases aligning to TRBD1. In germline, CDR1 is SGHVS, CDR2 FQNEAQ. This CDR3 is 14 amino acids long. Trimming at V came to 5 bases and at J to 4 bases, leaving 7 bases not matched to a gene. The CDR3 bases are TGTGCCAGCAGCCGCCGCGCAGGGGGCACTGAAGCTTTCTTT. It specifies CASSRRAGGTEAFF.

The chain employs TRBV7-9 and TRBJ2-7, with 9 bases fitting TRBD2. The J segment lost 4 bases and the V segment lost 5 bases, leaving 6 bases of the junction unmatched. The germline gives CDR1 SEHNR, CDR2 FQNEAQ (reference sequence). The CDR3 is 14 amino acids. CDR3 amino acids: CASSHSGSRYEQYF. CDR3 nucleotide sequence: TGTGCCAGCAGCCATAGCGGGAGTAGATACGAGCAGTACTTC.

The chain combines TRBV14 with TRBJ2-1; D is ambiguous. Looked up from germline, CDR1 is SGHDN and CDR2 is FVKESK. This CDR3 spans 13 amino acids. V was shortened by 0 bases and J by 11 bases, with 11 bases between the two germline ends. Here the CDR3 reads CASSQEVGRKQFF. The CDR3 coding sequence is TGTGCCAGCAGCCAAGAGGTAGGCAGGAAGCAGTTCTTC.

This clone was seen only once. The rearrangement joins TRBV9 to TRBJ2-1; D gene unclear. The V end was cut by 4 bases, the J end by 6 bases, with 17 bases between. CDR3 length equals 15 residues. Germline V CDR1 and CDR2: SGDLS, YYNGEE. CDR3 region: CASSPGTAPSNEQFF. The CDR3 DNA reads as TGTGCCAGCAGCCCTGGAACGGCCCCTTCCAATGAGCAGTTCTTC.

This clone was found once. The V call is TRBV27, the J call TRBJ1-3; D ambiguous. Between the trimmed V and J ends, which lost 6 bases and 2 bases, there was a span of 11 bases. The CDR3 covers 14 residues. Germline V gene data show CDR1 as MNHEY and CDR2 as SMNVEV (reference sequence). In DNA form, the CDR3 reads TGTGCCAGCAGCCCAAGCGGGGCTGGAAACACCATATATTTT. This translates into CASSPSGAGNTIYF.

The rearrangement uses TRBV7-4 and TRBJ2-7; D ambiguous. CDR1 SGHVT and CDR2 SQSDAQ come from the germline V gene. Trimming shortened V by 5 bases and J by 2 bases, and 10 bases separated the two germline ends. The CDR3 has 13 residues. The CDR3 spells CASSPVRTYEQYF. For the CDR3, the DNA is TGTGCCAGCAGCCCGGTTCGTACCTACGAGCAGTACTTC.

This sequence joins TRBV6-1 and TRBJ1-2; D unresolved. CDR1 is MNHNS and CDR2 is SASEGT in the germline V gene. The CDR3 is made up of 13 amino acids. With 8 bases removed from V and 4 bases from J, the gap between germline ends came to 14 bases. The CDR3 region is CASGAGPGYGYTF. CDR3 in DNA: TGTGCCAGCGGAGCGGGCCCGGGCTATGGCTACACCTTC.

This chain connects TRBV7-9 to TRBJ2-2; 7 bases are shared with TRBD1. The germline V gene encodes CDR1 SEHNR and CDR2 FQNEAQ (reference sequence). Trimming took 2 bases from V and 5 from J; bases not matched to a gene: 5. The CDR3 contains 15 residues. CDR3 DNA sequence: TGTGCCAGCAGCTTATCCGGGACAGAAACCGGGGAGCTGTTTTTT. This codes for CASSLSGTETGELFF.

The chain joins TRBV6-1 to TRBJ2-5; D unclear. V shed 1 base and J shed 9 bases, with 15 bases lying between them. The length of the CDR3 is 14 residues. The germline V gene has CDR1 MNHNS and CDR2 SASEGT. The CDR3 region is CASSEGLSATAQYF. The CDR3 DNA reads TGTGCCAGCAGTGAAGGACTGAGTGCCACGGCCCAGTACTTC.

Details on this clone: Different DNA sequences within this sample yield the same CDR3. This chain joins TRBV27 and TRBJ2-2, with D possibly being TRBD1 or TRBD2 (5 bases each). Trimming took off 2 bases at V and 2 bases at J, with 9 bases between the two ends. Germline assignment: CDR1 MNHEY and CDR2 SMNVEV (reference sequence). CDR3 length: 15 residues. The CDR3 loop reads CASSLIGTNTGELFF. Here the CDR3 DNA reads TGTGCCAGCAGTTTAATAGGGACCAACACCGGGGAGCTGTTTTTT.

The CDR3 here is CASSIRADLSNQPQHF. The CDR3 nucleotides read TGTGCCAGTAGTATTAGGGCAGACCTTAGCAATCAGCCCCAGCATTTT. The chain combines TRBV19 with TRBJ1-5; no clear D gene. Trimming stripped 3 bases from V and 0 bases from J, with 12 bases between. CDR1 and CDR2 (germline): LNHDA, SQIVND (reference sequence). The CDR3 runs to 16 residues.

On this clone itself: Other DNA sequences of this sample code for an identical CDR3. The chain employs TRBV7-3 and TRBJ2-1; TRBD2 matches 9 bases. The germline gives CDR1 SGHTA, CDR2 FQGTGA. The V and J ends lost 0 bases and 7 bases, in that order; junction bases with no gene match: 4. The CDR3 extends over 15 amino acids. CDR3 sequence: CASSLTSGSFNEQFF. The CDR3 nucleotides read TGTGCCAGCAGCTTAACTAGCGGGAGTTTTAATGAGCAGTTCTTC.

This chain uses TRBV5-1 with TRBJ2-3; no clear D. The V end was cut by 1 base, the J end by 0 bases, with 9 bases between. Per the germline V gene, CDR1 is SGHRS and CDR2 is YFSETQ. The CDR3 loop spans 15 amino acids. This CDR3 is CASSLWLQSTDTQYF. Here the CDR3 DNA reads TGCGCCAGCAGCTTGTGGCTTCAGAGCACAGATACGCAGTATTTT. Together with reference TRBV5-1 and TRBJ2-3, the CDR3 gives the full variable domain: KAGVTQTPRYLIKTRGQQVTLSCSPISGHRSVSWYQQTPGQGLQFLFEYFSETQRNKGNFPGRFSGRQFSNSRSEMNVSTLELGDSALYLCASSLWLQSTDTQYFGPGTRLTVL.

J is TRBJ2-7 and V is TRBV9, with D tentatively TRBD2 (5 bases). This CDR3 is 16 amino acids long. In germline, CDR1 is SGDLS, CDR2 YYNGEE. The V end was cut by 0 bases, the J end by 3 bases, with 16 bases between. The CDR3 DNA reads as TGTGCCAGCAGCGTAGACGGATTAGCGAAGTACTACGAGCAGTACTTC. Translated: CASSVDGLAKYYEQYF.

The J gene is TRBJ2-7, the V gene TRBV14; maybe TRBD2 (6 bases). Trimming removed 1 base from V and 2 bases from J, with 12 bases in between. This CDR3 contains 15 residues. CDR1 and CDR2 (germline): SGHDN, FVKESK. The DNA of the CDR3 is TGTGCCAGCAGCCAAGGTAGTAGCGGAACCTACGAGCAGTACTTC. This sequence encodes CASSQGSSGTYEQYF.

The chain recombines TRBV7-8 with TRBJ1-1, with a weak D call TRBD1 (5 bases). V was shortened by 5 bases and J by 1 base, with 11 bases between the two germline ends. From germline, CDR1 is SGHVS and CDR2 FQNEAQ. CDR3 length: 14 residues. CDR3 coding DNA: TGTGCCAGCAGCCAATTGCAGGGGAACACTGAAGCTTTCTTT. Protein sequence: CASSQLQGNTEAFF.

A single count supports this clone. The chain employs TRBV27 and TRBJ2-3, with 8 bases aligning to TRBD2. The V and J ends lost 9 bases and 0 bases, in that order; junction bases with no gene match: 2. Germline lookup yields CDR1 MNHEY and CDR2 SMNVEV (reference sequence). This CDR3 is built from 13 residues. The CDR3 region has the DNA TGTGCCAGTGGCGGGAGGAGCACAGATACGCAGTATTTT. Protein product: CASGGRSTDTQYF.

The CDR3 is CASSEGNEQYF. CDR3 DNA: TGTGCCAGTAGTGAGGGTAACGAGCAGTACTTC. This sequence joins TRBV19 and TRBJ2-7, with D possibly being TRBD2 (5 bases). The germline V gene encodes CDR1 LNHDA and CDR2 SQIVND (reference sequence). V was trimmed by 5 bases and J by 5 bases, leaving 7 bases between them. This CDR3 contains 11 residues.

The chain links TRBV6-5 to TRBJ1-1, with 7 positions matching TRBD1. The ends lost 6 bases at V and 8 bases at J; junction bases unmatched: 12. The CDR3 runs 14 residues. Germline CDR1 reads MNHEY; CDR2 reads SVGAGI. In DNA, the CDR3 is TGTGCCAGCAGCCTATATCGGGAGACAGGGGAAGCTTTCTTT. The encoded protein is CASSLYRETGEAFF.

The genes are TRBV7-8 and TRBJ2-2; D is perhaps TRBD1 or TRBD2 (5 bases each). CDR1 is SGHVS and CDR2 is FQNEAQ in the germline V gene. The CDR3 has 19 residues. Trimming stripped 4 bases from V and 2 bases from J, with 23 bases between. The CDR3 coding sequence is TGTGCCAGCAGCTCACCAATCGCCGGGGCAGATATTAACACCGGGGAGCTGTTTTTT. It specifies CASSSPIAGADINTGELFF. Based on the CDR3 plus reference TRBV7-8 and TRBJ2-2, the full variable domain is GAGVSQSPRYKVAKRGQDVALRCDPISGHVSLFWYQQALGQGPEFLTYFQNEAQLDKSGLPSDRFFAERPEGSVSTLKIQRTQQEDSAVYLCASSSPIAGADINTGELFFGEGSRLTVL.

The chain employs TRBV7-8 and TRBJ2-7; the match to TRBD2 covers 8 bases. The V gene's germline CDR1 is SGHVS and CDR2 FQNEAQ. The CDR3 runs 13 residues. V gave up 7 bases and J gave up 3 bases; unmatched junction bases: 5. This CDR3 reads CASKLAEDYEQYF. DNA of the CDR3: TGTGCCAGCAAACTAGCGGAAGACTACGAGCAGTACTTC.